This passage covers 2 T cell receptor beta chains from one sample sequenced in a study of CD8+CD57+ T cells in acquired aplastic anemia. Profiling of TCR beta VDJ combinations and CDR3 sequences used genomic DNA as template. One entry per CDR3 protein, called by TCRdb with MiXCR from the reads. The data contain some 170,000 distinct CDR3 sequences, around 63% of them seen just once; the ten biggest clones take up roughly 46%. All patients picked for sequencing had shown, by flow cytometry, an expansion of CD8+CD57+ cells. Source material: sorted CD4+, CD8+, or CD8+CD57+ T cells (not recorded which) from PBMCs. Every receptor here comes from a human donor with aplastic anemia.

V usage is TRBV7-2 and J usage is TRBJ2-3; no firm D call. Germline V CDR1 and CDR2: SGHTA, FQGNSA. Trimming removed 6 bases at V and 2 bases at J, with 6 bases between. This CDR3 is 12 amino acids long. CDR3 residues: CASRAITDTQYF. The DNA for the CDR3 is TGTGCCAGCAGGGCCATCACAGATACGCAGTATTTT. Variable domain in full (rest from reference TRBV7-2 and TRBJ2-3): GAGVSQSPSNKVTEKGKDVELRCDPISGHTALYWYRQSLGQGLEFLIYFQGNSAPDKSGLPSDRFSAERTGGSVSTLTIQRTQQEDSAVYLCASRAITDTQYFGPGTRLTVL.

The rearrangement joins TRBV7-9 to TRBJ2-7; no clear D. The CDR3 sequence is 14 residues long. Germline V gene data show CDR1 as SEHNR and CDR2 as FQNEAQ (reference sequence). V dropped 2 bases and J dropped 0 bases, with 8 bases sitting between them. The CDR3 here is CASSLNRVSYEQYF. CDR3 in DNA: TGTGCCAGCAGCTTAAATAGGGTCTCCTACGAGCAGTACTTC.